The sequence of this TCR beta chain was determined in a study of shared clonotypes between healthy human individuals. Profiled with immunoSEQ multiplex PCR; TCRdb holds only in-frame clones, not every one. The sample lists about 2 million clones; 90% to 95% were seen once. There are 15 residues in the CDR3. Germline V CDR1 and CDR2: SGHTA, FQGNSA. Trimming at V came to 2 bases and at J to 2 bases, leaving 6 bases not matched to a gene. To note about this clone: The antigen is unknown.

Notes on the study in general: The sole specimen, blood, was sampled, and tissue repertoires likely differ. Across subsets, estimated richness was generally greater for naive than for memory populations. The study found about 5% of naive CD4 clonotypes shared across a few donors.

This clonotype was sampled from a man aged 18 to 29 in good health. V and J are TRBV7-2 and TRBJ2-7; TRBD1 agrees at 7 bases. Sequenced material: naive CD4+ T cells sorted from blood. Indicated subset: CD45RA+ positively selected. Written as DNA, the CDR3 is TGTGCCAGCAGCTTATTGGGACAGTCCGCCTACGAGCAGTACTTC. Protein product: CASSLLGQSAYEQYF.